The 14 T cell receptor beta chains presented below share a single source sample, sequenced in a study of control samples from healthy donors and cancer patients (dated by TCRdb to 2019 to 2021). Receptor libraries were prepared by the immunoSEQ multiplex PCR assay. Sourced from immuneACCESS, this table was stored by TCRdb with only in-frame sequences that have V and J called. A share of the clones is absent; for the studies checked, an unresolved V gene accounts for under half, and the remainder has no known explanation. The sample data list under 150,000 clones, and around 86% of these were observed just once. The ten largest clonotypes hold about 8.7% of the sample. The sequenced sample was blood. The receptors were gathered from a man aged 35-49 years in good health.

This rearrangement joins TRBV7-2 to TRBJ1-3; TRBD1 matches at 9 bases. The CDR3 runs 15 residues. Losses at the gene ends were 5 bases for V and 0 bases for J; bases not matched to a gene: 2. Germline lookup yields CDR1 SGHTA and CDR2 FQGNSA. As DNA, the CDR3 is TGTGCCAGCAGCGCGGACAGGGGCTCTGGAAACACCATATATTTT. Its protein product is CASSADRGSGNTIYF.

The chain employs TRBV7-9 and TRBJ2-5; TRBD2 matches 10 bases. Trimming removed 5 bases from V and 1 base from J; junction bases left unmatched: 7. Germline loops: CDR1 SEHNR, CDR2 FQNEAQ (reference sequence). CDR3 length: 16 amino acids. The CDR3 loop is CASSLPSGGLQETQYF. In DNA, the CDR3 is TGTGCCAGCAGCCTACCTAGCGGGGGCCTCCAAGAGACCCAGTACTTC.

This chain connects TRBV23-1 to TRBJ2-5; 8 nucleotides align to TRBD1. TRBV23-1 is known as an ORF, though its function is uncertain. J lost 5 bases, V lost 6 bases, and 11 bases had no gene match. The CDR3 consists of 15 residues. As DNA, the CDR3 is TGCGCCAGCAGCGACCGAACAGGGGGACGGGAGACCCAGTACTTC. Residues: CASSDRTGGRETQYF.

J is TRBJ1-3 and V is TRBV9, with no clear D. V gave up 0 bases and J gave up 0 bases, with 7 bases separating them. The germline gives CDR1 SGDLS, CDR2 YYNGEE. The CDR3 is 15 amino acids. The chain's CDR3 is CASSVVGSSGNTIYF. CDR3 sequence (DNA): TGTGCCAGCAGCGTAGTTGGGAGCTCTGGAAACACCATATATTTT.

This clone was seen a handful of times. The chain combines TRBV11-3 with TRBJ2-3; 10 bases agree with TRBD1. This CDR3 spans 15 amino acids. Trimming took 5 bases from V and 7 from J; bases not matched to a gene: 9. Germline loops: CDR1 SGHNT, CDR2 YENEEA. The CDR3 is CASSPQGQGPNTQYF. In DNA form, the CDR3 reads TGTGCCAGCAGCCCGCAGGGACAGGGGCCAAATACGCAGTATTTT.

This CDR3 reads CASSPGQRTTQYF. In DNA, the CDR3 is TGTGCCAGCAGCCCGGGACAGAGAACGACCCAGTACTTC. This chain links TRBV6-2 or TRBV6-3 with TRBJ2-5; the match to TRBD1 covers 7 bases. The germline gives CDR1 MNHEY, CDR2 SVGEGT. The CDR3 contains 13 residues. V dropped 6 bases and J dropped 7; count of bases not matched to a gene: 8.

The gene calls are TRBV24-1 and TRBJ2-3; D is perhaps TRBD1 (6 bases). Trimming pared 9 bases from V and 0 bases from J, leaving 12 bases between. This CDR3 spans 14 amino acids. Germline V gives CDR1 KGHDR, CDR2 SFDVKD. The CDR3 region has the DNA TGTGCCACCGCACAGGGCTCTAGCACAGATACGCAGTATTTT. Translated: CATAQGSSTDTQYF.

V and J are TRBV5-1 and TRBJ2-2; 7 bases are a match to TRBD2. The J segment lost 3 bases and the V segment lost 6 bases, leaving 5 bases of the junction unmatched. Per the germline V gene, CDR1 is SGHRS and CDR2 is YFSETQ. The CDR3 is 14 amino acids. The CDR3 spells CASTERGDTGELFF. The CDR3 DNA reads as TGCGCCAGCACAGAGCGGGGCGACACCGGGGAGCTGTTTTTT.

This clone has only one observation. The chain has TRBV4-3 and TRBJ2-5; possible D gene TRBD1, 5 bases. The V gene lost 0 bases and the J gene lost 4 bases, with 12 bases spanning the gap. The CDR3 consists of 15 residues. The germline CDR1 and CDR2 sequences are LGHNA and YSLEER. CDR3 DNA sequence: TGCGCCAGCAGCCAAGACCCGACAGTAGGAGAGACCCAGTACTTC. Protein: CASSQDPTVGETQYF.

This sequence joins TRBV9 and TRBJ2-1, with 8 bases lining up with TRBD2. This CDR3 spans 15 amino acids. V lost 0 bases, J lost 12 bases, and 11 bases stayed unmatched. The germline V gene encodes CDR1 SGDLS and CDR2 YYNGEE. The CDR3 spells CASSVAGAGDGVQFF. The CDR3 bases are TGTGCCAGCAGCGTAGCTGGAGCGGGGGACGGAGTGCAGTTCTTC.

This chain connects TRBV7-8 to TRBJ1-2; D uncertain. CDR3 length: 14 amino acids. Germline V gives CDR1 SGHVS, CDR2 FQNEAQ. V lost 1 base, J lost 7 bases, and 13 bases lay in between. In DNA form, the CDR3 reads TGTGCCAGCAGCTTAGAGGGTAGGGAACGTGGCTACACCTTC. Encoded protein: CASSLEGRERGYTF.

V and J are TRBV25-1 and TRBJ2-7; 9 nucleotides match TRBD1. This CDR3 comprises 14 residues. V lost 8 bases to trimming and J lost 6 bases; unmatched junction nucleotides: 11. Germline V gene sequence: CDR1 MGHDK, CDR2 SYGVNS. The CDR3 sequence: CASHSGQGDREQYF. The CDR3, as DNA: TGTGCCAGCCACTCGGGACAGGGTGATCGCGAGCAGTACTTC.

This rearrangement joins TRBV11-3 to TRBJ2-1; the match to TRBD1 covers 10 bases. Germline CDR1 is SGHNT and CDR2 is YENEEA. With 1 base clipped from V and 8 bases from J, the junction kept 11 bases outside the gene matches. The length of the CDR3 is 17 residues. The CDR3 loop reads CASSLGGTGVWGHEQFF. CDR3 nucleotides: TGTGCCAGCAGCTTAGGCGGGACAGGGGTTTGGGGCCATGAGCAGTTCTTC.

The chain has TRBV18 and TRBJ1-2; no clear D. The CDR3 consists of 13 residues. Germline V gives CDR1 KGHSH, CDR2 LQKENI. V was clipped by 2 bases and J by 8 bases, with 12 bases between them. CDR3 DNA sequence: TGTGCCAGCTCACCATACGGGGATTACGGCTACACCTTC. It encodes CASSPYGDYGYTF.